This entry lists 8 T cell receptor beta chains sequenced from one sample in a study of blood T cell repertoires in COVID-19. Clones were sequenced by immunoSEQ multiplex PCR, and TCRdb holds only the in-frame ones, with some missing. The repertoire holds about 460,000 clones, with approximately 91% as singletons. The specimen was PBMCs or T cells enriched from blood (not recorded which). The receptors were gathered from a woman aged 55-75 years who had recovered from COVID-19.

The chain carries TRBV5-1 and TRBJ1-6; TRBD1 agrees at 7 bases. The CDR3 contains 17 residues. The ends lost 4 bases at V and 0 bases at J; junction bases unmatched: 7. Looked up from germline, CDR1 is SGHRS and CDR2 is YFSETQ. The CDR3 sequence: CASSVLTGSSYNSPLHF. CDR3 DNA sequence: TGCGCCAGCAGCGTCCTGACAGGGAGCTCCTATAATTCACCCCTCCACTTT.

This chain connects TRBV6-5 to TRBJ2-1, with TRBD1 matching 10 bases. The CDR3 length is 13 residues. Germline CDR1 and CDR2: MNHEY and SVGAGI. Unmatched junction bases numbered 5, after V lost 6 bases and J lost 9 bases. In DNA, the CDR3 is TGTGCCAGCAGCGGACAGGGGGTGGGTGAGCAGTTCTTC. As protein: CASSGQGVGEQFF.

This clone appeared a single time. The rearrangement uses TRBV7-9 and TRBJ1-5; D possibly corresponds to TRBD1 (5 bases). The CDR3 runs 15 residues. Germline CDR1 and CDR2: SEHNR and FQNEAQ (reference sequence). The germline V and J ends were trimmed by 5 bases and 5 bases, with 16 bases remaining between them. CDR3 sequence (DNA): TGTGCCAGCAGCCCCACCACAGGTGCTCATCAGCCCCAGCATTTT. The encoded protein is CASSPTTGAHQPQHF.

The chain links TRBV14 to TRBJ1-1, with D perhaps TRBD1 (6 bases). V was pared by 4 bases and J by 0 bases, with 18 bases between. Germline V lookup: CDR1 SGHDN, CDR2 FVKESK. The CDR3 is 17 amino acids. The CDR3 nucleotides are TGTGCCAGCAGCCGATACCAGGGGAGTGGTATGAACACTGAAGCTTTCTTT. Encoded protein: CASSRYQGSGMNTEAFF.

This chain links TRBV6-6 with TRBJ1-2; 7 positions agree with TRBD1. The CDR3 has 11 residues. V lost 6 bases and J lost 8; bases outside the gene matches: 3. Germline CDR1 reads MNHNY; CDR2 reads SVGAGI (reference sequence). The CDR3 DNA reads as TGTGCCAGCAGGACAGGGAGGGGCTACACCTTC. Translating gives CASRTGRGYTF.

CDR3 sequence (DNA): TGTGCCAGCAGCTTTGGGACAGGGAATAGAGAGACCCAGTACTTC. The encoded protein is CASSFGTGNRETQYF. The chain recombines TRBV7-2 with TRBJ2-5; the match to TRBD1 covers 9 bases. After removal of 3 bases from V and 4 bases from J, the junction contained 6 bases not matched to a gene. Germline CDR1 SGHTA, CDR2 FQGNSA. The CDR3 covers 15 residues.

This clone was seen just once. The chain links TRBV5-6 to TRBJ2-2; D is perhaps TRBD1 (5 bases). The germline V gene encodes CDR1 SGHDT and CDR2 YYEEEE. The CDR3 is 15 residues long. Between the trimmed V and J ends, which lost 4 bases and 1 base, there was a span of 11 bases. In DNA form, the CDR3 reads TGTGCCAGCAGCCTACCTCAGGGGAACACCGGGGAGCTGTTTTTT. Translation gives CASSLPQGNTGELFF.

The rearrangement links TRBV24-1 to TRBJ2-1; the match to TRBD1 covers 9 bases. With 2 bases clipped from V and 8 bases from J, the junction kept 6 bases outside the gene matches. Germline loops: CDR1 KGHDR, CDR2 SFDVKD. The CDR3 sequence is 15 residues long. The CDR3 sequence is CATSDWGQGVDEQFF. CDR3 sequence (DNA): TGTGCCACCAGTGATTGGGGACAGGGTGTCGATGAGCAGTTCTTC.